This record covers a single T cell receptor (beta chain). The V and J ends lost 2 bases and 6 bases, in that order; junction bases with no gene match: 4. The CDR3 loop spans 14 amino acids. CDR1 is SGHTA, CDR2 FQGNSA, per germline. The table came from immunoSEQ multiplex PCR; TCRdb's copy has only in-frame clones and leaves some out. The sample has approximately 380,000 clones, 88% seen once. The sample comes from a study of blood T cell repertoires in COVID-19. Enrolled through a virtual design, the participants were between about 18 and 100 years of age and came from about two dozen US areas. Membership in each cohort depended on participant-reported clinical history.

The gene calls are TRBV7-2 and TRBJ2-1, with 7 bases lining up with TRBD1. The TCR was taken from a woman aged 18-29 years who had recovered from COVID-19. The sample taken for sequencing was PBMCs or T cells enriched from blood (not recorded which). CDR3 sequence reads: CASSLWDSPNEQFF. CDR3 in DNA: TGTGCCAGCAGCTTATGGGACAGCCCCAATGAGCAGTTCTTC.